The 28 T cell receptor beta chains given below trace back to one sample, sequenced in a study of T cell repertoires in cytomegalovirus infection. TCRdb redid the calling of the reads with MiXCR, one entry per CDR3 protein. The sample lists approximately 700,000 distinct CDR3 sequences; 35% to 40% were seen once. Sequencing was done on a sample of PBMCs. The receptors come from a human donor in good health (CMV status not recorded). Some clones in this sample may be carry-over from other donors' samples.

CDR3 loop: CASSLYFEERYTEAFF. The CDR3, as DNA: TGTGCCAGCAGCTTGTATTTTGAGGAGAGGTACACTGAAGCTTTCTTT. J is TRBJ1-1 and V is TRBV5-5; D uncertain. CDR3 length: 16 residues. Germline V gives CDR1 SGHKS, CDR2 YYEKEE (reference sequence). V lost 1 base to trimming and J lost 3 bases, with 16 bases between them.

The chain couples TRBV4-2 to TRBJ2-3; 8 bases are a match to TRBD2. CDR1 is LGHNA, CDR2 YNFKEQ, per germline. V was clipped by 2 bases and J by 0 bases; unmatched bases: 7. The CDR3 loop spans 17 amino acids. CDR3 sequence: CASSQTNGGVSTDTQYF. CDR3 nucleotides: TGTGCCAGCAGCCAAACAAACGGGGGGGTCAGCACAGATACGCAGTATTTT.

This clonotype was seen repeatedly, ten times or more. The chain combines TRBV12-3 or TRBV12-4 with TRBJ2-2; 9 bases agree with TRBD1. V was clipped by 6 bases and J by 9 bases; unmatched bases: 8. This CDR3 has 14 residues. CDR3 sequence: CASRTNTGGRELFF. The CDR3 DNA follows: TGTGCCAGCAGAACTAATACAGGGGGCAGGGAGCTGTTTTTT.

The V and J genes are TRBV30 and TRBJ1-4; 7 nucleotides line up with TRBD1. The germline V gene has CDR1 GTSNPN and CDR2 SVGIG (reference sequence). The CDR3 has 17 amino acids. The V and J ends lost 1 base and 4 bases, in that order; junction bases with no gene match: 12. The CDR3 DNA is TGTGCCTGGAGTGGGCGCAGGGGGAACTGGGATAATGAAAAACTGTTTTTT. Residues: CAWSGRRGNWDNEKLFF.

The V gene is TRBV7-8, the J gene TRBJ2-7; TRBD1 agrees at 7 bases. The germline V gene encodes CDR1 SGHVS and CDR2 FQNEAQ. This CDR3 has 19 residues. V lost 1 base to trimming and J lost 2 bases; unmatched junction nucleotides: 17. CDR3 sequence (DNA): TGTGCCAGCAGCTTAGTAGGGTGGAAAGGGGGCCGAACAACCTACGAGCAGTACTTC. Encoded protein: CASSLVGWKGGRTTYEQYF.

The chain is built from TRBV20-1 and TRBJ1-4; D remains unclear. The CDR3 has 15 residues. V was cut by 3 bases and J by 6 bases, with 17 bases left in between. The germline V gene encodes CDR1 DFQATT and CDR2 SNEGSKA (reference sequence). The CDR3 sequence is CSASLPGPRHEKLFF. As DNA, the CDR3 is TGCAGTGCTAGCTTGCCGGGTCCCCGCCATGAAAAACTGTTTTTT.

Points on this clonotype: Germline and junction disagree at one end, which may indicate a read error. The rearrangement joins TRBV6-2 or TRBV6-3 to TRBJ1-5, with D possibly being TRBD1 (5 bases). Germline V gives CDR1 MNHEY, CDR2 SVGEGT. The CDR3 spans 14 residues. The CDR3 spells CASTGTVSNQPHHF. CDR3 sequence (DNA): TGTGCCAGCACGGGGACGGTTAGCAATCAGCCCCATCATTTT.

The chain couples TRBV12-3 or TRBV12-4 to TRBJ2-3, with 11 bases lining up with TRBD2. The junction had 5 bases not matched to a gene; V was cut back by 5 bases and J by 1 base. CDR3 size: 16 residues. The CDR3 bases are TGTGCCAGCAGTCCAATACTAGCGGGGGGCACAGATACGCAGTATTTT. It specifies CASSPILAGGTDTQYF.

A remark on this clonotype: Germline and junction disagree at one end, which may indicate a read error. The chain carries TRBV7-3 and TRBJ2-5; 9 positions match TRBD1. Germline CDR1 SGHTA, CDR2 FQGTGA. The CDR3 length is 15 residues. The CDR3: CARSSTGGEGETQYF. For the CDR3, the DNA is TGTGCCAGAAGCTCAACAGGGGGCGAGGGGGAGACCCAGTACTTC.

The rearrangement uses TRBV20-1 and TRBJ2-3; TRBD1 or TRBD2 may be the D gene (5 bases each). V lost 0 bases, J lost 4 bases, and 17 bases lay in between. This CDR3 has 16 residues. CDR1 is DFQATT and CDR2 is SNEGSKA in the germline V gene (reference sequence). The DNA for the CDR3 is TGCAGTGCTAGAGAACCCCCGGGACCTAGCCCAGATACGCAGTATTTT. Translation: CSAREPPGPSPDTQYF.

This clonotype appeared a few times. CDR3 nucleotides: TGTGCCAGCAGCCCTCCGGGACAGGGGGTAGACGAGCAGTACTTC. As protein: CASSPPGQGVDEQYF. The rearrangement links TRBV7-9 to TRBJ2-7; TRBD1 aligns across 11 bases. Losses at the gene ends were 5 bases for V and 5 bases for J; bases not matched to a gene: 8. Germline V CDR1 and CDR2: SEHNR, FQNEAQ (reference sequence). The CDR3 has 15 amino acids.

This sequence joins TRBV2 and TRBJ1-3, with D unresolved. The CDR3 is made up of 16 amino acids. V lost 6 bases to trimming and J lost 1 base, with 16 bases between them. CDR1 is SNHLY, CDR2 FYNNEI, per germline. CDR3 residues: CASRVELGMSGNTIYF. CDR3 sequence (DNA): TGTGCCAGCAGAGTGGAGCTGGGGATGTCTGGAAACACCATATATTTT.

This sequence joins TRBV15 and TRBJ2-5; D unclear. Germline V CDR1 and CDR2: LNHNV, YYDKDF (reference sequence). This CDR3 has 11 amino acids. V was shortened by 3 bases and J by 5 bases, with 4 bases between the two germline ends. CDR3 amino acids: CATSSYETQYF. In DNA, the CDR3 is TGTGCCACCAGCAGTTACGAGACCCAGTACTTC.

This clonotype was seen more than once but under ten times. The rearrangement links TRBV19 to TRBJ2-1, with TRBD1 as a possible D gene (5 bases). V dropped 0 bases and J dropped 8 bases, with 11 bases sitting between them. The CDR3 covers 14 residues. Germline lookup yields CDR1 LNHDA and CDR2 SQIVND (reference sequence). The CDR3 loop is CASSIEDSNHEQFF. CDR3 DNA sequence: TGTGCCAGTAGTATAGAAGACAGCAATCATGAGCAGTTCTTC.

This rearrangement joins TRBV28 to TRBJ1-2; D is unresolved. CDR3 length equals 13 residues. With 4 bases removed from V and 5 bases from J, the gap between germline ends came to 11 bases. From germline, CDR1 is MDHEN and CDR2 SYDVKM. The CDR3 DNA reads TGTGCCAGCAGTTCCGCGGCACCGTATGGCTACACCTTC. Its translation is CASSSAAPYGYTF.

On this clonotype itself: Likely a read error: the CDR3 ends without its conserved phenylalanine or tryptophan. The limits of the CDR3 on the DNA are not certain, so only TCRdb's listed CDR3 is given. V is TRBV11-3 and J is TRBJ2-1; the table names TRBD2, a call not compared with the DNA. CDR1 SGHNT and CDR2 YENEEA come from the germline V gene. Including both end residues, the CDR3 is 16 amino acids long. The CDR3 sequence is CASSLALTSAHNEQLL.

Only a few counts were recorded for this clonotype. The rearrangement joins TRBV28 to TRBJ2-1; TRBD1 matches at 8 bases. The J segment lost 6 bases and the V segment lost 6 bases, leaving 13 bases of the junction unmatched. Per germline, CDR1 MDHEN and CDR2 SYDVKM. The CDR3 runs to 16 residues. CDR3 region: CASRPNQGALVNEQFF. DNA of the CDR3: TGTGCCAGCAGACCTAATCAGGGGGCTTTAGTCAATGAGCAGTTCTTC.

This clonotype was observed a handful of times. The V call is TRBV6-6, the J call TRBJ1-3, with 7 bases matching TRBD1. This CDR3 region has 19 residues. Germline V CDR1 and CDR2: MNHNY, SVGAGI (reference sequence). Unmatched junction bases numbered 20, after V lost 2 bases and J lost 7 bases. Written as DNA, the CDR3 is TGTGCCAGCAGTTACCCACGCGACGGGGCTGTAGTACAGGGGAACACCATATATTTT. Translated: CASSYPRDGAVVQGNTIYF.

The chain links TRBV7-3 to TRBJ2-2; D is perhaps TRBD1 (6 bases). The CDR3 consists of 12 residues. V was cut by 5 bases and J by 13 bases, with 14 bases left in between. Germline lookup yields CDR1 SGHTA and CDR2 FQGTGA. The CDR3 sequence: CASSLGQQGLFF. The CDR3 bases are TGTGCCAGCAGCCTAGGACAGCAGGGGCTGTTTTTT.

This clonotype was counted at least ten times. This sequence joins TRBV7-2 and TRBJ1-3; D ambiguous. The ends were cut back, 4 bases at V and 0 bases at J, with 10 bases in the middle. The CDR3 is made up of 15 amino acids. Germline V CDR1 and CDR2: SGHTA, FQGNSA. The CDR3 spells CASSSLPSSGNTIYF. For the CDR3, the DNA is TGTGCCAGCAGCTCGCTGCCCAGCTCTGGAAACACCATATATTTT.

The rearrangement joins TRBV20-1 to TRBJ1-2; a weak D match, TRBD1 (5 bases). CDR1 is DFQATT, CDR2 SNEGSKA, per germline (reference sequence). The CDR3 runs 13 residues. Trimming took 8 bases from V and 1 from J, leaving 14 bases between them. The CDR3 region has the DNA TGCAGTACCGGACATATTGATAACTATGGCTACACCTTC. It is translated as CSTGHIDNYGYTF.

The J gene is TRBJ1-2, the V gene TRBV12-3 or TRBV12-4, with unresolved D. The CDR3 is 13 residues long. V dropped 5 bases and J dropped 7 bases, with 14 bases sitting between them. The CDR3 DNA reads as TGTGCCAGCAGTCAAAGGACGATTGGTGGCTACACCTTC. This codes for CASSQRTIGGYTF.

The chain couples TRBV12-3 or TRBV12-4 to TRBJ1-2; 7 bases fit TRBD1. The CDR3 contains 15 residues. J gave up 3 bases and V 5 bases, and 9 bases lay outside the gene matches. The CDR3 DNA sequence: TGTGCCAGCAGTCCGCAAGCCGGGACAGACTATGGCTACACCTTC. Encoded protein: CASSPQAGTDYGYTF.

The chain employs TRBV23-1 and TRBJ1-1; D remains unclear. TRBV23-1 is filed as an ORF, its function uncertain. The CDR3 covers 15 residues. V was cut by 9 bases and J by 7 bases, with 24 bases left in between. This CDR3 is CASLPRRGWKNEAFF. The CDR3 coding sequence is TGCGCCAGTCTACCAAGGCGCGGCTGGAAAAATGAAGCTTTCTTT.

The rearrangement joins TRBV12-3 or TRBV12-4 to TRBJ1-5; TRBD1 is a possible D gene (6 bases). CDR3 length: 15 amino acids. V lost 3 bases and J 3 bases, leaving 12 bases between the germline ends. This CDR3 reads CASSFFRDTNQPQHF. The DNA for the CDR3 is TGTGCCAGCAGTTTTTTCCGGGACACCAATCAGCCCCAGCATTTT.

The chain recombines TRBV6-5 with TRBJ2-3; 10 bases align to TRBD2. The CDR3 runs 17 residues. Unmatched junction bases numbered 10, after V lost 5 bases and J lost 2 bases. Germline V gives CDR1 MNHEY, CDR2 SVGAGI. This CDR3 reads CASSSQTSGPLTDTQYF. In DNA, the CDR3 is TGTGCCAGCAGTAGCCAGACTAGCGGGCCACTCACAGATACGCAGTATTTT.

The sample holds many counts of this clonotype. The chain links TRBV12-3 or TRBV12-4 to TRBJ1-5; D remains unclear. CDR3 length: 15 amino acids. V was cut by 5 bases and J by 1 base, with 12 bases left in between. CDR3: CASSPPIESNQPQHF. The CDR3 coding sequence is TGTGCCAGCAGTCCACCGATAGAAAGCAATCAGCCCCAGCATTTT.

The chain uses TRBV11-2 and TRBJ2-3; D ambiguous. Trimming removed 2 bases at V and 0 bases at J, with 15 bases between. In germline, CDR1 is SGHAT, CDR2 FQNNGV. This CDR3 comprises 17 residues. The CDR3 loop is CASSLRLRASSTDTQYF. The CDR3 nucleotides are TGTGCCAGCAGCTTAAGGCTTCGGGCAAGCAGCACAGATACGCAGTATTTT.